The T cell receptor beta chain described here comes from a study of lymphopenia after photon versus proton radiotherapy. Study results and limitations: Photon-treated patients lost naive T cells and TCR diversity; proton-treated stayed stable.

The protocol was immunoSEQ multiplex PCR, while the TCRdb copy is restricted to in-frame clones and leaves out a portion. Here the sample spans 70,000 to 95,000 clones, about 86% being singletons. This clone has just one count. Antigen unknown. In germline, CDR1 is MNHEY, CDR2 SMNVEV (reference sequence). The CDR3 length is 15 residues. V gave up 10 bases and J gave up 1 base, with 20 bases separating them. Sequences were derived from peripheral blood, sampled from a patient treated with proton-based radiotherapy. The chain employs TRBV27 and TRBJ2-7, with a weak D call TRBD1 (5 bases). The origin of this receptor is a man aged 55-75 years with pancreatic cancer. The CDR3 coding sequence is TGTGCCAACCCAAGTTTCAGGGATCTATCCTACGAGCAGTACTTC. As protein: CANPSFRDLSYEQYF.